This is a list of T cell receptor beta chains from one sample in a study of OX40 agonist ivuxolimab in advanced cancers. The table came from immunoSEQ multiplex PCR; TCRdb's copy has only in-frame clones and leaves some out. The sample gives tens of thousands of clones, roughly 90% of which show up once; more than 1% is in the top ten. This material consisted of CD4+ or CD8+ T cells sorted from blood, taken in a trial of the OX40 agonist ivuxolimab. The receptor set was obtained from an adult with an advanced solid tumor such as melanoma, head and neck, liver or kidney cancer. CDR3s include the opening cysteine and the closing phenylalanine or tryptophan. Fields, in order: V gene, J gene, CDR3 protein.

v_gene: TRBV15; j_gene: TRBJ1-2; CDR3aa: CATSRETGGPSGYTF
v_gene: TRBV11-2; j_gene: TRBJ1-2; CDR3aa: CASSSMGGYTF
v_gene: TRBV5-5; j_gene: TRBJ2-7; CDR3aa: CASSLEGVPYEQYF
v_gene: TRBV5-1; j_gene: TRBJ1-1; CDR3aa: CASSRDSLSKPEAFF
v_gene: TRBV6-1; j_gene: TRBJ2-5; CDR3aa: CASNFPTPHF
v_gene: TRBV7-9; j_gene: TRBJ2-7; CDR3aa: CASSRTGVSSYEQYF
v_gene: TRBV10-1; j_gene: TRBJ1-2; CDR3aa: CASMGGYGYTF
v_gene: TRBV5-1; j_gene: TRBJ2-1; CDR3aa: CASSLAAGIDEQFF
v_gene: TRBV6-6; j_gene: TRBJ1-5; CDR3aa: CASSRARGNQPQHF
v_gene: TRBV19; j_gene: TRBJ1-5; CDR3aa: CASSLWVGGGQPQHF
v_gene: TRBV19; j_gene: TRBJ2-7; CDR3aa: CASRSAGTDTYEQYF
v_gene: TRBV5-1; j_gene: TRBJ1-1; CDR3aa: CASSFNRANTEAFF
v_gene: TRBV29-1; j_gene: TRBJ2-5; CDR3aa: CSVELGTQYF
v_gene: TRBV6-5; j_gene: TRBJ1-1; CDR3aa: CASSRRQGPAFF
v_gene: TRBV28; j_gene: TRBJ2-6; CDR3aa: CASSSPSSRGPSGANVLTF
v_gene: TRBV6-6; j_gene: TRBJ2-3; CDR3aa: CASRGGQYFTDTQYF